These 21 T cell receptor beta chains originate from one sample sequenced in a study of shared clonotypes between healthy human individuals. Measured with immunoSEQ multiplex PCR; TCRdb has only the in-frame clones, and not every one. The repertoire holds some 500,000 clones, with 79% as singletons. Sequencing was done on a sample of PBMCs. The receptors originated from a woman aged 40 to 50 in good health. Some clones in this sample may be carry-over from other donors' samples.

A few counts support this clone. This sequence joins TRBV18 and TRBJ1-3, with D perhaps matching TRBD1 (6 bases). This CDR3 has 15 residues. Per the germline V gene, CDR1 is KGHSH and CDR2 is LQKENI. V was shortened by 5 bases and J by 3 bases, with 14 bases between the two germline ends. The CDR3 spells CASSTSTGNGNTIYF. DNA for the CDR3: TGTGCCAGCTCAACCTCCACAGGGAATGGAAACACCATATATTTT.

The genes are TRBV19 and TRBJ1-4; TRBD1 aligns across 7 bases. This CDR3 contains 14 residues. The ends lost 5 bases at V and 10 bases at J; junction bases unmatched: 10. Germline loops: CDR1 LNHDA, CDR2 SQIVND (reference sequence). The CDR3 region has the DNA TGTGCCAGTAGTTCAGGACAGGCGGAAGGAAAACTGTTTTTT. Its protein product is CASSSGQAEGKLFF.

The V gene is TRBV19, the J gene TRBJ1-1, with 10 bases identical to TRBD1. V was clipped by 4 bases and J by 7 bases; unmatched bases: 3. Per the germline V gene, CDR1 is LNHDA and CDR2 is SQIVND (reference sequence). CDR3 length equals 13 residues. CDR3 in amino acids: CASSRRDRGEAFF. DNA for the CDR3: TGTGCCAGTAGTAGACGGGACAGGGGTGAAGCTTTCTTT.

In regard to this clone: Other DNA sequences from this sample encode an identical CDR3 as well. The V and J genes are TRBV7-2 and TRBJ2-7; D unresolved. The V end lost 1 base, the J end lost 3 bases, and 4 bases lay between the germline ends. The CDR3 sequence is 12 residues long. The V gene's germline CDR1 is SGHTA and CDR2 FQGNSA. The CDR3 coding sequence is TGTGCCAGCAGCTTAGTCAGCTACGAGCAGTACTTC. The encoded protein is CASSLVSYEQYF.

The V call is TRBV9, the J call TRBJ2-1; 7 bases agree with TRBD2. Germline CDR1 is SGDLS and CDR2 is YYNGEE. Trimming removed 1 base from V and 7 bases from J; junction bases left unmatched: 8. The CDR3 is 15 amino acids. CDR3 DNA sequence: TGTGCCAGCAGCGTATATACGGGAGGAGGAAATGAGCAGTTCTTC. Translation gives CASSVYTGGGNEQFF.

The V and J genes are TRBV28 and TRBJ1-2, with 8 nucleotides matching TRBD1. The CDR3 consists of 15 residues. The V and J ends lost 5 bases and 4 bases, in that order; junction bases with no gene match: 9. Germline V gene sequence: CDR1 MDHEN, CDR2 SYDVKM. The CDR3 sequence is CASSTQGARVYGYTF. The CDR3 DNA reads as TGTGCCAGCAGTACCCAGGGGGCGCGGGTCTATGGCTACACCTTC.

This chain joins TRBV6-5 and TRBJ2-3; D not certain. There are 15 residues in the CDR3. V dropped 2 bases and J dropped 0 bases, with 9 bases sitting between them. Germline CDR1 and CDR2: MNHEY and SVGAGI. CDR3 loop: CASSYATHSTDTQYF. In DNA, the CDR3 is TGTGCCAGCAGTTACGCGACTCACAGCACAGATACGCAGTATTTT.

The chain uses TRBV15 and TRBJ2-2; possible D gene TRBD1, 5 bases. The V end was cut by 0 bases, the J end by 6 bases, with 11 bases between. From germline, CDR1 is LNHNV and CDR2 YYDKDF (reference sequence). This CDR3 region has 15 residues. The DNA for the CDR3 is TGTGCCACCAGCAGAGAAGCAAGGGGCGCCGGGGAGCTGTTTTTT. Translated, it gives CATSREARGAGELFF.

DNA for the CDR3: TGTGCCAGCAGCTCTTATACCTGGACCGTAGGCTATGGCTACACCTTC. Encoded protein: CASSSYTWTVGYGYTF. The J gene is TRBJ1-2, the V gene TRBV28; D is unresolved. This CDR3 is built from 16 residues. The ends were cut back, 6 bases at V and 4 bases at J, with 21 bases in the middle. Germline values: CDR1 MDHEN, CDR2 SYDVKM.

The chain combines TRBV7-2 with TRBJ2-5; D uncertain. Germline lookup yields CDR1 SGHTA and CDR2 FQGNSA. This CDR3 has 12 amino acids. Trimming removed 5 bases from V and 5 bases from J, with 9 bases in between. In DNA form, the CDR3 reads TGTGCCAGCAGCCCCATTGGGGAGACCCAGTACTTC. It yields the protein CASSPIGETQYF.

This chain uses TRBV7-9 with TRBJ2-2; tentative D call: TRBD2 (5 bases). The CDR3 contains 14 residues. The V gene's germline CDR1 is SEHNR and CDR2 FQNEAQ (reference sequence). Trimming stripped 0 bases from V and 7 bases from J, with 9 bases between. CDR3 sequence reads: CASSLAGAIGELFF. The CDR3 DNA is TGTGCCAGCAGCTTAGCGGGAGCAATCGGGGAGCTGTTTTTT. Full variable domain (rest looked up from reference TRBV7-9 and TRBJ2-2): DTGVSQNPRHKITKRGQNVTFRCDPISEHNRLYWYRQTLGQGPEFLTYFQNEAQLEKSRLLSDRFSAERPKGSFSTLEIQRTEQGDSAMYLCASSLAGAIGELFFGEGSRLTVL.

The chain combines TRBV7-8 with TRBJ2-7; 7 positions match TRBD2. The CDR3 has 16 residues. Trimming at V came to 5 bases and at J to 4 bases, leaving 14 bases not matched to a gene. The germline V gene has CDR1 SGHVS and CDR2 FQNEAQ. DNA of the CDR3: TGTGCCAGCAGCATCTACGGGACTACGCAGGCATACGAGCAGTACTTC. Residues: CASSIYGTTQAYEQYF. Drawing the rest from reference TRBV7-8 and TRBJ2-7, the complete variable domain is GAGVSQSPRYKVAKRGQDVALRCDPISGHVSLFWYQQALGQGPEFLTYFQNEAQLDKSGLPSDRFFAERPEGSVSTLKIQRTQQEDSAVYLCASSIYGTTQAYEQYFGPGTRLTVT.

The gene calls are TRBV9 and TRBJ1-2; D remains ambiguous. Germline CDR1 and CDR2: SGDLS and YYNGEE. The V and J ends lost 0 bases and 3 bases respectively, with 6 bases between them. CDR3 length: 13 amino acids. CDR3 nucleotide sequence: TGTGCCAGCAGCGTAGGAGAGGACTATGGCTACACCTTC. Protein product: CASSVGEDYGYTF.

The CDR3, as DNA: TGTGCCAGCAGCGATCAGGGACTCGGAGCTTTCTTT. Protein sequence: CASSDQGLGAFF. The chain uses TRBV7-9 and TRBJ1-1, with D perhaps matching TRBD1 (5 bases). The CDR3 is made up of 12 amino acids. Germline V gives CDR1 SEHNR, CDR2 FQNEAQ (reference sequence). V lost 5 bases, J lost 10 bases, and 14 bases lay in between.

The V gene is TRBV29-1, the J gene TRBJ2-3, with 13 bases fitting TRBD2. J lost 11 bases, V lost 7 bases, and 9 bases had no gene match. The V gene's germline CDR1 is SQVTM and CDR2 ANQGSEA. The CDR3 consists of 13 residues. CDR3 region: CSAPGLAGSQQYF. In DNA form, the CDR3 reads TGCAGCGCTCCGGGACTAGCGGGATCTCAGCAGTATTTT.

The CDR3 region has the DNA TGTGCCAGCAGTTTAGGACAGGGGAACTATGGCTACACCTTC. Translating it yields CASSLGQGNYGYTF. This chain links TRBV28 with TRBJ1-2; 9 bases agree with TRBD1. The germline CDR1 and CDR2 sequences are MDHEN and SYDVKM. V lost 2 bases and J lost 2; bases outside the gene matches: 0. The CDR3 has 14 amino acids.

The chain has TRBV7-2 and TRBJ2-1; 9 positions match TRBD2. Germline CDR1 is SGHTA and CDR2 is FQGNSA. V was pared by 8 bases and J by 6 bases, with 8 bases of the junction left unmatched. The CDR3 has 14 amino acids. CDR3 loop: CASGNSGRGNEQFF. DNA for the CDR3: TGTGCCAGCGGAAATAGCGGGAGAGGCAATGAGCAGTTCTTC.

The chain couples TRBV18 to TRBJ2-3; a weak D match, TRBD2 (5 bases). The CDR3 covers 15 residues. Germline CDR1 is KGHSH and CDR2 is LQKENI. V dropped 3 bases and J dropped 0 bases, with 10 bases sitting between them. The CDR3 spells CASSPFGESTDTQYF. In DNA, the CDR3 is TGTGCCAGCTCACCTTTCGGGGAGAGCACAGATACGCAGTATTTT.

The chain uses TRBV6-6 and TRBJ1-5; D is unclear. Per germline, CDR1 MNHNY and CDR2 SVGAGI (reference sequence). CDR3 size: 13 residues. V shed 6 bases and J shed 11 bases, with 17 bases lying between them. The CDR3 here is CASRPFGQPAQHF. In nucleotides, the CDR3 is TGTGCCAGCAGACCGTTCGGTCAGCCGGCCCAGCATTTT.

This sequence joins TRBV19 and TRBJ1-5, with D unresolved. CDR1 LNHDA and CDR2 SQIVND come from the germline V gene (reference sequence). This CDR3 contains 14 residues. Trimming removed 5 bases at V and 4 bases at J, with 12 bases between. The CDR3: CASSVTDLNQPQHF. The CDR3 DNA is TGTGCCAGTAGTGTAACAGATCTTAATCAGCCCCAGCATTTT.

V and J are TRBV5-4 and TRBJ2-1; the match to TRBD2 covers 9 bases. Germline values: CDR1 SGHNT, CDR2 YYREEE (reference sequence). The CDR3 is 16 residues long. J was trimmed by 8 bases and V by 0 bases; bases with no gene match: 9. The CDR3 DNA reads TGTGCCAGCAGCTTGGTCGCGGGAGGGCCGGCGGATGAGCAGTTCTTC. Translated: CASSLVAGGPADEQFF. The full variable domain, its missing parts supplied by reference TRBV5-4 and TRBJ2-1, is ETGVTQSPTHLIKTRGQQVTLRCSSQSGHNTVSWYQQALGQGPQFIFQYYREEENGRGNFPPRFSGLQFPNYSSELNVNALELDDSALYLCASSLVAGGPADEQFFGPGTRLTVL.